The source of this T cell receptor (beta chain) is a study of blood T cell repertoires in COVID-19. Study at large: The United States, Italy and Spain supplied acute and convalescent COVID-19 samples. The analysed material was cDNA or gDNA that came from T cells, B-cell-depleted T cells, or PBMCs.

Living in about two dozen US areas, the participants were between about 18 and 100 years of age. Sequenced by immunoSEQ multiplex PCR; TCRdb stores in-frame clones only, minus some. The sample records around 230,000 clones, about 90% being singletons. V lost 3 bases and J lost 1; bases outside the gene matches: 6. CDR1 LNHNV and CDR2 YYDKDF come from the germline V gene (reference sequence). The CDR3 sequence is 17 residues long. This sequence originates from a woman aged 40 to 50 with acute COVID-19. The sample consisted of PBMCs or T cells enriched from blood (not recorded which). This chain connects TRBV15 to TRBJ1-2; 12 positions agree with TRBD1. CDR3 loop: CATSSRDRGRGNYGYTF. CDR3 nucleotide sequence: TGTGCCACCAGCAGCCGGGACAGGGGGCGCGGTAACTATGGCTACACCTTC.